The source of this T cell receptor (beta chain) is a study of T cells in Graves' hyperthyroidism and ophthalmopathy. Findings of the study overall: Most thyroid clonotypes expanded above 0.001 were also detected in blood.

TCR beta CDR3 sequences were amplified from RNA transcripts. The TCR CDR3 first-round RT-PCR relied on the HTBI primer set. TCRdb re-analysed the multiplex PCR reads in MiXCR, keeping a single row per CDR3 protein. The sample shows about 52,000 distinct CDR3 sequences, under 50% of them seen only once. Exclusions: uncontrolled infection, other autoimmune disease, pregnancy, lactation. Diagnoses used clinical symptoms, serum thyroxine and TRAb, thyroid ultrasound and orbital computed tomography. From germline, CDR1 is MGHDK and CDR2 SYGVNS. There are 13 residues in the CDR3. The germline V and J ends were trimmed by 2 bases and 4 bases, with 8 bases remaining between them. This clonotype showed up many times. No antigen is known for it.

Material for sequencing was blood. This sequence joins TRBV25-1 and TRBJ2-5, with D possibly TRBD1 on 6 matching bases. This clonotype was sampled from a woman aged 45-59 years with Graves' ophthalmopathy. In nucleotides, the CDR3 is TGTGCCAGCAGTGAACAGGGGAGAGAGACCCAGTACTTC. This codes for CASSEQGRETQYF.